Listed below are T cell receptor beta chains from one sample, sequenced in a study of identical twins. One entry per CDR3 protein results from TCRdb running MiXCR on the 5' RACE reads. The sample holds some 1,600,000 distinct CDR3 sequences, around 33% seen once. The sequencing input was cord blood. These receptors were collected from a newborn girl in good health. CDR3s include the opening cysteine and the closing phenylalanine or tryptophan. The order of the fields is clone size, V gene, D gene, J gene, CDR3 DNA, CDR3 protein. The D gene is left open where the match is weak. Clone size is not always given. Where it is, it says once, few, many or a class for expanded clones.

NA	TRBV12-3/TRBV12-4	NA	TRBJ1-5	TGTGCCAGCAGTTTAGCGGGGAGGCAGCCCCAGCATTTT	CASSLAGRQPQHF
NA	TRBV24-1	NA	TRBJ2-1	TGTGCCACCAGTGATTTGCCCTTCAGGGCCCACAATGAGCAGTTCTTC	CATSDLPFRAHNEQFF
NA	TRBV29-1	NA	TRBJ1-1	TGCAGCGTCCCAGGGGTGGATGGCGGCACTGAAGCTTTCTTT	CSVPGVDGGTEAFF
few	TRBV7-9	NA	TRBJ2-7	TGTGCCAGCAGCTTGGGGGCCCGGGGCAGGGTGACCTACGAGCAGTACTTC	CASSLGARGRVTYEQYF
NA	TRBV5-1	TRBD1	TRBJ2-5	TGCGCCAGCATCTCCGGGACAGGTCAAGAGACCCAGTACTTC	CASISGTGQETQYF
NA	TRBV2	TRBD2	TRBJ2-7	TGTGCCAGCAGGGACTTAGCGGGAATCCCGAATGAGCAGTACTTC	CASRDLAGIPNEQYF
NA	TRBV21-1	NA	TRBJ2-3	TGTGCCAGCAGCTTCGGGGTTCCGAAGGGAACCACAGATACGCAGTATTTT	CASSFGVPKGTTDTQYF
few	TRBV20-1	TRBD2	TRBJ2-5	TGCAGTGCTAGAGAACTAGCGCCCCAAGAGACCCAGTACTTC	CSARELAPQETQYF
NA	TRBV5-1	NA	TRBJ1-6	TGCGCCAGCAGCCCCGGAGGTCCAAGCTCCTATAATTCACCCCTCCACTTT	CASSPGGPSSYNSPLHF
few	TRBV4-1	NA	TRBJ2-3	TGCGCCAGCAGCCAAGGAAAACCTCGGCAGCTCACAGATACGCAGTATTTT	CASSQGKPRQLTDTQYF
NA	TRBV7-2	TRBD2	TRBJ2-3	TGTGCCACAAAACCCGGGGGGGGCCAGGGGGATACGCAGTATTTT	CATKPGGGQGDTQYF
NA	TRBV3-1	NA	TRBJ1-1	TGTGCCAGCAGCCCGAACCCGGGGGAGAACACTGAAGCTTTCTTT	CASSPNPGENTEAFF
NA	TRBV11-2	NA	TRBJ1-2	TGTGCCAGCAGCTTAGAATGGTTCCCCTATGGCTACACCTTC	CASSLEWFPYGYTF
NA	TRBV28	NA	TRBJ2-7	TGTGCCAGCAGGGACCCTTTCCCCGACTACGAGCAGTACTTC	CASRDPFPDYEQYF
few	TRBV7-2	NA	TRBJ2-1	TGTGCCAGCAGCCAGACCTTAGGGCGGGATGAGCAGTTCTTC	CASSQTLGRDEQFF
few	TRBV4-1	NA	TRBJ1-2	TGCGCCAGCAGCCCGGACCCTACGGTCTCCTATGGCTACACCTTC	CASSPDPTVSYGYTF
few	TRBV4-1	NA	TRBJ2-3	TGCGCCAGCAGCCAAGAAGTCGGGACCAGCGATACGCAGTATTTT	CASSQEVGTSDTQYF
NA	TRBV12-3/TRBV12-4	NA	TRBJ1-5	TGTGCCAGCAGTCCCCGCCAGGGTACGGGCCAGCCCCAGCATTTT	CASSPRQGTGQPQHF
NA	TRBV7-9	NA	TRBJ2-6	TGTGCCAGCAGCCCCGTTAGTGCCGGGGCCAACGTCCTGACTTTC	CASSPVSAGANVLTF
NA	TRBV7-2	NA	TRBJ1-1	TGTGCCAGCAGCTTAGTATGGCGGTCTCACACTGAAGCTTTCTTT	CASSLVWRSHTEAFF
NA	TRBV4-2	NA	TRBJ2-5	TGTGCCAGCAGCCAAGACTACCCCTCCTACAATGAGCAGTACTTC	CASSQDYPSYNEQYF
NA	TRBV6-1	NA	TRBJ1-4	TGTGCCAGCCGGATCACCGGGACCAAGCTGTTTTTT	CASRITGTKLFF
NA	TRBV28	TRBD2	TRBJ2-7	TGTGCCAGCAGTTTGATCGAGCGGGGTTCCTACGAGCAGTACTTC	CASSLIERGSYEQYF
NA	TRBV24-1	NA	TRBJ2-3	TGTGCCACCAGTTTTCAGGGGGGCCCCACAGATACGCAGTATTTT	CATSFQGGPTDTQYF
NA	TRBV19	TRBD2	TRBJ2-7	TGTGCCAGTAGTATAGGTCCCAGACAGACCTACCGGGAGGTTAGCTCCTACGAGCAGTACTTC	CASSIGPRQTYREVSSYEQYF
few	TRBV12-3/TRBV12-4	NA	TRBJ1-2	TGTGCCAGCAGTTTAGAGGGGGGCGCGTACTATGGCTACACCTTC	CASSLEGGAYYGYTF
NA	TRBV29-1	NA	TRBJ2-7	TGCAGCGGAGGAGGGGGAATTGGTGACTCCTACGAGCAGTACTTC	CSGGGGIGDSYEQYF
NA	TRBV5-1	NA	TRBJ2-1	TGCGCCAGCAGCTTGTGGTCAGGCCACGGGTACAATGAGCAGTTCTTC	CASSLWSGHGYNEQFF
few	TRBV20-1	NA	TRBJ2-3	TGCAGTGCTAGAGATTCGGCTAGCCCCACAGATACGCAGTATTTT	CSARDSASPTDTQYF